This T cell receptor beta chain was captured in a study of T cells in Graves' hyperthyroidism and ophthalmopathy. Study-wide results and caveats: In blood, most of the thyroid clonotypes expanded above 0.001 were also present. Separating ophthalmopathy from stable hyperthyroidism was achieved by a 13 V-J model.

RNA transcripts provided the source from which TCR beta CDR3 regions were amplified. A first-round RT-PCR of the TCR CDR3 used the HTBI primer set. TCRdb re-derived calls from the multiplex PCR reads in MiXCR, one entry per CDR3 protein. The table has around 580,000 distinct CDR3 sequences, over 15% seen once. This clonotype was detected many times. Its antigen is currently unknown. If no ophthalmopathy progression occurred within 18 months, Graves' hyperthyroidism was stable. Patients with uncontrolled infections, other autoimmune diseases, pregnancy or lactation were excluded. Sequences were obtained from blood. This receptor was identified in a young woman with Graves' hyperthyroidism.

The DNA of the CDR3 is TGTGCCAGCTCACCACGGCTCAGCTCCTACAATGAGCAGTTCTTC. Translation gives CASSPRLSSYNEQFF. The gene calls are TRBV18 and TRBJ2-1; D remains unclear. V lost 1 base and J lost 0, with 7 bases in between. Per germline, CDR1 KGHSH and CDR2 LQKENI. The CDR3 is made up of 15 amino acids.